Presented here are 18 T cell receptor beta chains from one specimen sequenced in a study of blood T cell repertoires in COVID-19. Here immunoSEQ multiplex PCR was the method, and the copy in TCRdb shows in-frame clones only, minus some. The repertoire holds 210,000 or so clones, 70% to 90% seen once, with 3.5% to 5.5% in the top ten. The material sequenced was PBMCs or T cells enriched from blood (not recorded which). The origin of the receptors is a man aged 25-40 years with acute COVID-19.

On this clone: This same CDR3 is encoded by further DNA sequences in the sample. The rearrangement uses TRBV5-1 and TRBJ2-4; maybe TRBD2 (5 bases). The germline V gene encodes CDR1 SGHRS and CDR2 YFSETQ. The V end was cut by 4 bases, the J end by 0 bases, with 11 bases between. The CDR3 extends over 15 amino acids. In nucleotides, the CDR3 is TGCGCCAGCAGCCCTGGTGGACTAGCCAAAAACATTCAGTACTTC. Its protein product is CASSPGGLAKNIQYF.

V and J are TRBV28 and TRBJ1-5, with a tentative D call TRBD1 (6 bases). CDR3 size: 15 residues. Trimming removed 0 bases at V and 2 bases at J, with 8 bases between. Germline V gives CDR1 MDHEN, CDR2 SYDVKM. The CDR3 reads CASSLWGAGNQPQHF. The CDR3 DNA reads TGTGCCAGCAGTTTATGGGGGGCTGGCAATCAGCCCCAGCATTTT.

This clone occurred a few times. The V call is TRBV27, the J call TRBJ1-2; D unresolved. Trimming removed 6 bases at V and 2 bases at J, with 19 bases between. The germline V gene encodes CDR1 MNHEY and CDR2 SMNVEV (reference sequence). This CDR3 has 16 residues. CDR3 DNA sequence: TGTGCCAGCAGGCCCTCTGTGGTTGGACTAAACTATGGCTACACCTTC. Translating gives CASRPSVVGLNYGYTF.

This sequence joins TRBV27 and TRBJ2-7; perhaps TRBD1 as D (6 bases). V was cut by 5 bases and J by 4 bases, with 18 bases left in between. This CDR3 contains 15 residues. Germline V CDR1 and CDR2: MNHEY, SMNVEV (reference sequence). The CDR3 nucleotides read TGTGCCAGCAGTGTCGTCCGGACAGCAGAATACGAGCAGTACTTC. Its translation is CASSVVRTAEYEQYF.

The V gene is TRBV10-3, the J gene TRBJ1-2; 8 nucleotides align to TRBD1. The J segment lost 1 base and the V segment lost 4 bases, leaving 5 bases of the junction unmatched. This CDR3 has 15 amino acids. Looked up from germline, CDR1 is ENHRY and CDR2 is SYGVKD. CDR3 sequence (DNA): TGTGCCATCAGTGCCACAGGGGGGGATAACTATGGCTACACCTTC. It yields the protein CAISATGGDNYGYTF.

CDR3 protein: CASSLSGLYEQYF. CDR3 sequence (DNA): TGCGCCAGCAGCCTTTCGGGACTTTACGAGCAGTACTTC. The rearrangement links TRBV5-1 to TRBJ2-7; D may be TRBD2 (6 bases). CDR3 length equals 13 residues. Trimming took 4 bases from V and 4 from J, leaving 12 bases between them. Germline V gives CDR1 SGHRS, CDR2 YFSETQ.

J is TRBJ1-5 and V is TRBV10-3; D is unresolved. The V end lost 4 bases, the J end lost 3 bases, and 7 bases lay between the germline ends. Germline values: CDR1 ENHRY, CDR2 SYGVKD. This CDR3 has 13 residues. Written as DNA, the CDR3 is TGTGCCATCAGTGGGTTGGCCAATCAGCCCCAGCATTTT. Encoded protein: CAISGLANQPQHF.

This clone turned up a few times. This chain connects TRBV27 to TRBJ2-1, with a tentative D call TRBD2 (6 bases). This CDR3 has 15 amino acids. Germline CDR1 MNHEY, CDR2 SMNVEV (reference sequence). V was shortened by 2 bases and J by 1 base, with 9 bases between the two germline ends. This CDR3 is CASSLSSGSYNEQFF. As DNA, the CDR3 is TGTGCCAGCAGTTTAAGTAGCGGTTCCTACAATGAGCAGTTCTTC.

The chain combines TRBV19 with TRBJ1-1; TRBD1 is a possible D gene (6 bases). From germline, CDR1 is LNHDA and CDR2 SQIVND (reference sequence). V was pared by 7 bases and J by 5 bases, with 17 bases between. The CDR3 totals 14 residues. CDR3 residues: CASNTGFVGTEAFF. In nucleotides, the CDR3 is TGTGCCAGTAATACAGGGTTTGTGGGGACTGAAGCTTTCTTT.

The chain recombines TRBV14 with TRBJ1-6; 7 nucleotides line up with TRBD1. In germline, CDR1 is SGHDN, CDR2 FVKESK. V was clipped by 6 bases and J by 6 bases; unmatched bases: 8. The CDR3 consists of 15 residues. Here the CDR3 reads CASSRQGSGNSPLHF. The CDR3 DNA reads TGTGCCAGCAGTCGACAGGGCAGCGGTAATTCACCCCTCCACTTT.

V is TRBV30 and J is TRBJ1-1, with D uncertain. From germline, CDR1 is GTSNPN and CDR2 SVGIG (reference sequence). The CDR3 runs 14 residues. Trimming stripped 5 bases from V and 8 bases from J, with 21 bases between. The CDR3 reads CAWDSGRGSREAFF. DNA for the CDR3: TGTGCCTGGGACTCAGGCCGGGGTAGTCGGGAAGCTTTCTTT. The whole variable domain, remainder taken from reference TRBV30 and TRBJ1-1, is SQTIHQWPATLVQPVGSPLSLECTVEGTSNPNLYWYRQAAGRGLQLLFYSVGIGQISSEVPQNLSASRPQDRQFILSSKKLLLSDSGFYLCAWDSGRGSREAFFGQGTRLTVV.

This clone has more than one count but fewer than ten. Other DNA sequences in the sample encode the same CDR3. The chain is built from TRBV5-1 and TRBJ2-2; D is ambiguous. Looked up from germline, CDR1 is SGHRS and CDR2 is YFSETQ. The CDR3 consists of 14 residues. Between the trimmed V and J ends, which lost 1 base and 0 bases, there was a span of 4 bases. The chain's CDR3 is CASSLTANTGELFF. The CDR3 DNA is TGCGCCAGCAGCTTGACAGCGAACACCGGGGAGCTGTTTTTT.

This clone was observed a single time. This chain connects TRBV5-4 to TRBJ1-2, with D unclear. This CDR3 has 12 amino acids. Trimming cost V 4 bases and J 6 bases, with 10 bases left between them. Germline-derived CDR1 and CDR2 are SGHNT and YYREEE (reference sequence). The chain's CDR3 is CASSLWEDGYTF. As DNA, the CDR3 is TGTGCCAGCAGCCTGTGGGAGGATGGCTACACCTTC.

The chain combines TRBV18 with TRBJ1-3; D is uncertain. The germline V gene has CDR1 KGHSH and CDR2 LQKENI. Trimming left V 1 base short and J 8 bases short, with 6 bases between. The CDR3 sequence is 12 residues long. CDR3 loop: CASSPRGDTIYF. The DNA for the CDR3 is TGTGCCAGCTCACCACGAGGCGACACCATATATTTT.

The chain is built from TRBV29-1 and TRBJ2-3; the match to TRBD1 covers 9 bases. V was clipped by 8 bases and J by 5 bases; unmatched bases: 8. The CDR3 runs to 13 residues. Germline V gives CDR1 SQVTM, CDR2 ANQGSEA. CDR3 sequence: CSLKGTGLDTQYF. The CDR3 DNA reads TGCAGCCTAAAAGGGACAGGGTTAGATACGCAGTATTTT.

This clone was seen once. The chain recombines TRBV7-3 with TRBJ1-1; perhaps TRBD1 as D (6 bases). V was pared by 5 bases and J by 2 bases, with 12 bases between. The CDR3 runs 14 residues. Germline loops: CDR1 SGHTA, CDR2 FQGTGA. The CDR3 here is CASSASRGNTEAFF. The DNA for the CDR3 is TGTGCCAGCAGCGCCAGCAGGGGAAACACTGAAGCTTTCTTT.

The rearrangement joins TRBV27 to TRBJ1-6; a weak D match, TRBD1 (5 bases). The CDR3 runs to 15 residues. V gave up 6 bases and J gave up 0 bases, with 9 bases separating them. Germline V lookup: CDR1 MNHEY, CDR2 SMNVEV (reference sequence). CDR3 residues: CASSMQGSYNSPLHF. The CDR3 DNA reads as TGTGCCAGCAGCATGCAGGGCTCCTATAATTCACCCCTCCACTTT.

V and J are TRBV2 and TRBJ1-4; D perhaps matches TRBD1 (5 bases). Germline lookup yields CDR1 SNHLY and CDR2 FYNNEI. This CDR3 comprises 15 residues. Trimming removed 1 base at V and 5 bases at J, with 11 bases between. The CDR3 reads CASSEVRGGNEKLFF. The CDR3 bases are TGTGCCAGCAGTGAAGTAAGGGGAGGGAATGAAAAACTGTTTTTT. The full variable domain, completed using reference TRBV2 and TRBJ1-4, is EPEVTQTPSHQVTQMGQEVILRCVPISNHLYFYWYRQILGQKVEFLVSFYNNEISEKSEIFDDQFSVERPDGSNFTLKIRSTKLEDSAMYFCASSEVRGGNEKLFFGSGTQLSVL.